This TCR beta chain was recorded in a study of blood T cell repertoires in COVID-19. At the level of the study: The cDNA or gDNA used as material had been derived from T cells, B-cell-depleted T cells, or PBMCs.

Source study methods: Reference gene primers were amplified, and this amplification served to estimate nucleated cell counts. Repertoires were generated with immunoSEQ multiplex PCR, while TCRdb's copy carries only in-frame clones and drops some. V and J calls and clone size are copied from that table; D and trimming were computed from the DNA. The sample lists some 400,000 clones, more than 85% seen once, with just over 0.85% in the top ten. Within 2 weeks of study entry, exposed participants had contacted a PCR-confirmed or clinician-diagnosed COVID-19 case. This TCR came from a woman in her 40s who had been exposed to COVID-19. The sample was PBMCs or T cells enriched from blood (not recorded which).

The CDR3 sequence is CATSRVLAGAFNEQFF. As DNA, the CDR3 is TGTGCCACCAGCAGAGTCCTAGCGGGAGCTTTCAATGAGCAGTTCTTC. The chain joins TRBV15 to TRBJ2-1; the match to TRBD2 covers 10 bases. CDR3 size: 16 residues. Looked up from germline, CDR1 is LNHNV and CDR2 is YYDKDF (reference sequence). The V and J ends lost 1 base and 6 bases, in that order; junction bases with no gene match: 6.